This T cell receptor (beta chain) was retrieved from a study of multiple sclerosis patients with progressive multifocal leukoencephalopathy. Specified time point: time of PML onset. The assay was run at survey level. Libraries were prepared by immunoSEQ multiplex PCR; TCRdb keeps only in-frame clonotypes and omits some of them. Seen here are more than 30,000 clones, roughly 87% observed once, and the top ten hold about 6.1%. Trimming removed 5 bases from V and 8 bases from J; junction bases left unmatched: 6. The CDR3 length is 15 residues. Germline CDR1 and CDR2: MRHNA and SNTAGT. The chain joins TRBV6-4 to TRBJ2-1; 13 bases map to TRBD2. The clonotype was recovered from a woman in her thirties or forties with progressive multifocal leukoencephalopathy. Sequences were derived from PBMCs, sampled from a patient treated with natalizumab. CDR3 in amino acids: CASSRTSGGVDEQFF. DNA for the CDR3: TGTGCCAGCAGTAGGACTAGCGGGGGTGTGGATGAGCAGTTCTTC.